This T cell receptor beta chain is from a study of T cell responses to AZD1222 COVID-19 vaccine. Points from the study as a whole: The study identified only five to seven AZD1222 recipients as seropositive at baseline.

Comment on this clone: Its target is unknown.

Produced via immunoSEQ multiplex PCR; TCRdb's table is partial and in-frame only. The repertoire holds under 170,000 clones, with about 93% as singletons. CDR1 and CDR2 (germline): MNHEY, SMNVEV (reference sequence). The CDR3 has 13 amino acids. The germline V and J ends were trimmed by 3 bases and 6 bases, with 9 bases remaining between them. Sequences were derived from peripheral blood, sampled 28 days after the second AZD1222 dose. This TCR was recovered from an adult who received the AZD1222 COVID-19 vaccine. J is TRBJ1-5 and V is TRBV27, with D perhaps TRBD1 (6 bases). The DNA of the CDR3 is TGTGCCAGCAGTTTTACAGGGCTTCAGCCCCAGCATTTT. Encoded protein: CASSFTGLQPQHF.